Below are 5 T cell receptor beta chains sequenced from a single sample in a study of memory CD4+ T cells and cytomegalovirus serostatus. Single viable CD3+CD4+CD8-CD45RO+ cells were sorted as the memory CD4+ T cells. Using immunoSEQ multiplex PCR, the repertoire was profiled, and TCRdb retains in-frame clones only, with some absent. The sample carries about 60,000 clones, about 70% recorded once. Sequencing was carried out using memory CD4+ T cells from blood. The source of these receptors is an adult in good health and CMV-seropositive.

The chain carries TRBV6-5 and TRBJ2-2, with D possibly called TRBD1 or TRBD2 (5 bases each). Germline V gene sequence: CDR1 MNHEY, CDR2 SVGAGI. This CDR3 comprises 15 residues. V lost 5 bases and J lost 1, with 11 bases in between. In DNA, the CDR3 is TGTGCCAGCAGTCCGGGGCGCCGGAACACCGGGGAGCTGTTTTTT. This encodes CASSPGRRNTGELFF.

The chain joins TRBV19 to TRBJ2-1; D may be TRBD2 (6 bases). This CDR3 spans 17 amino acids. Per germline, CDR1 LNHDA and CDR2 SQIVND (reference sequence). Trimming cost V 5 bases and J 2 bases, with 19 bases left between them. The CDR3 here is CASSRDLPGLPYNEQFF. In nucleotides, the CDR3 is TGTGCCAGTAGTCGGGACTTACCGGGACTCCCCTACAATGAGCAGTTCTTC.

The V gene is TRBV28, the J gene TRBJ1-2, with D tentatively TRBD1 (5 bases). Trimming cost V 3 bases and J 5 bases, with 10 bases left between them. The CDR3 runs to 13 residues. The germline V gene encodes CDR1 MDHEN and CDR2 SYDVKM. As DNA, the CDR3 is TGTGCCAGCAGTTTTCAGGGCTGGTATGGCTACACCTTC. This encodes CASSFQGWYGYTF.

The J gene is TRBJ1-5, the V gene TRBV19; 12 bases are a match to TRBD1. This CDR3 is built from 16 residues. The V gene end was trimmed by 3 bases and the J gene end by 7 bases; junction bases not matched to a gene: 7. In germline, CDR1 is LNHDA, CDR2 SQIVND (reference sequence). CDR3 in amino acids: CASSIPGQGARQPQHF. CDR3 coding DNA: TGTGCCAGTAGTATCCCGGGACAGGGGGCTCGACAGCCCCAGCATTTT.

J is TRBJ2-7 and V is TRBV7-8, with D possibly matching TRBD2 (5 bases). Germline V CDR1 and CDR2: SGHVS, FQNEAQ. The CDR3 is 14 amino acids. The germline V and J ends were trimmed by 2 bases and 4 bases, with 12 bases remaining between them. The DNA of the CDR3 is TGTGCCAGCAGCTTATTACGGGAAGGGTACGAGCAGTACTTC. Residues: CASSLLREGYEQYF.